The source of this T cell receptor (beta chain) is a study of T cell repertoires in cytomegalovirus infection. Turning to the study itself: A matching HLA type, together with CMV infection, was signaled by public TCR beta signatures.

In TCRdb, the reads were re-called with MiXCR into one record per CDR3 protein. The profile shows some 450,000 distinct CDR3 sequences, roughly 30% of them singletons. Germline CDR1 SGHTA, CDR2 FQGNSA. V was trimmed by 6 bases and J by 4 bases, leaving 19 bases between them. The CDR3 has 15 amino acids. Study-level findings and limits: Individuals carrying CMV plus the relevant HLA were identified by cumulative frequency of public TCR beta families. CMV-specific HLA-C-restricted TCR beta clonotypes dominated the ex vivo response.

A remark on this clonotype: Its matching antigen is unknown.

This TCR was sampled from a human donor in good health (CMV status not recorded). Some clones in this sample may be carry-over from other donors' samples. Sequenced material: PBMCs. V usage is TRBV7-2 and J usage is TRBJ2-7; the D gene is possibly TRBD2 (6 bases). In DNA form, the CDR3 reads TGTGCCAGCAGGTCCGGGAGTATCAATATTTACGAGCAGTACTTC. Its translation: CASRSGSINIYEQYF.